These 20 T cell receptor beta chains originate from one sample sequenced in a study of Graves' ophthalmopathy and Graves' hyperthyroidism. Amplification from RNA transcripts yielded the TCR beta CDR3 regions. Second-round multiplex PCR followed a first-round RT-PCR using HTBI primers. MiXCR, applied by TCRdb to the multiplex PCR reads, yields one record per CDR3 protein. Seen here are 200,000 to 250,000 distinct CDR3 sequences, around 50% observed once, and the top ten hold roughly half. The specimen was peripheral blood. All receptors derive from an adult man with Graves' ophthalmopathy.

This clonotype was detected only a few times. The chain is built from TRBV30 and TRBJ1-2; TRBD1 matches 10 bases. The CDR3 totals 11 residues. Germline-derived CDR1 and CDR2 are GTSNPN and SVGIG (reference sequence). The J segment lost 7 bases and the V segment lost 8 bases, leaving 4 bases of the junction unmatched. In nucleotides, the CDR3 is TGTGCCGGAGGGACAGGGGCTGGCTACACCTTC. This encodes CAGGTGAGYTF.

The chain carries TRBV29-1 and TRBJ2-5; D is perhaps TRBD1 or TRBD2 (5 bases each). V lost 7 bases and J 5 bases, leaving 8 bases between the germline ends. Germline V gives CDR1 SQVTM, CDR2 ANQGSEA. This CDR3 has 10 residues. As DNA, the CDR3 is TGCAGCGGGGGGTTGGAGACCCAGTACTTC. This codes for CSGGLETQYF.

This clonotype was observed a single time. This chain uses TRBV7-6 with TRBJ2-7; no reliable D call. Germline CDR1 reads SGHVS; CDR2 reads FNYEAQ. This CDR3 has 13 residues. V dropped 5 bases and J dropped 6 bases, with 14 bases sitting between them. CDR3 residues: CASSQGESLEQYF. The CDR3 region has the DNA TGTGCCAGCAGCCAAGGCGAGTCCCTCGAGCAGTACTTC.

The sample holds a few counts of this clonotype. The chain links TRBV29-1 to TRBJ1-2; D is possibly TRBD1 (6 bases). Germline V CDR1 and CDR2: SQVTM, ANQGSEA. Between the trimmed V and J ends, which lost 3 bases and 6 bases, there was a span of 14 bases. The CDR3 has 13 amino acids. The CDR3 protein is CSVDNREGNGYTF. In DNA, the CDR3 is TGCAGCGTTGATAACAGGGAGGGGAATGGCTACACCTTC.

The J gene is TRBJ1-1, the V gene TRBV20-1; D uncertain. Germline V gene lookup returns CDR1 DFQATT and CDR2 SNEGSKA (reference sequence). V shed 0 bases and J shed 10 bases, with 9 bases lying between them. The CDR3 extends over 11 amino acids. The CDR3 bases are TGCAGTGCTAGAGAGGGATGGGGAGCTTTCTTT. Its translation is CSAREGWGAFF.

The J gene is TRBJ1-3, the V gene TRBV29-1, with 9 bases lining up with TRBD1. Per the germline V gene, CDR1 is SQVTM and CDR2 is ANQGSEA. This CDR3 has 16 amino acids. V shed 4 bases, J shed 0 bases, and the junction held 7 bases outside the gene matches. The DNA for the CDR3 is TGCAGCGTTGTACCCGGGACAGGGACCTCTGGAAACACCATATATTTT. Translating gives CSVVPGTGTSGNTIYF.

This clonotype has at least ten counts. The chain uses TRBV10-3 and TRBJ1-5, with D possibly matching TRBD1 (5 bases). Germline V CDR1 and CDR2: ENHRY, SYGVKD. CDR3 length: 13 amino acids. Trimming removed 10 bases from V and 1 base from J, with 11 bases in between. CDR3 loop: CATYGGSNQPQHF. CDR3 sequence (DNA): TGTGCCACCTACGGGGGAAGCAATCAGCCCCAGCATTTT.

The chain has TRBV7-3 and TRBJ2-5; 13 nucleotides line up with TRBD2. Trimming took 5 bases from V and 5 from J; bases not matched to a gene: 5. Germline CDR1 reads SGHTA; CDR2 reads FQGTGA. The CDR3 sequence is 15 residues long. The DNA of the CDR3 is TGTGCCAGCAGCCTCGGGACTAGCGGGGCTGAGACCCAGTACTTC. Its protein product is CASSLGTSGAETQYF.

In nucleotides, the CDR3 is TGTGCCAGCAGCTTAGCCTGGACAGGGCTGACCGGGGCCAACGTCCTGACTTTC. It specifies CASSLAWTGLTGANVLTF. The chain uses TRBV7-6 and TRBJ2-6; 8 nucleotides agree with TRBD1. This CDR3 has 18 amino acids. Germline V gene sequence: CDR1 SGHVS, CDR2 FNYEAQ. With V trimmed by 0 bases and J by 4 bases, 8 bases remained unmatched.

This chain links TRBV10-3 with TRBJ1-2; 7 nucleotides agree with TRBD1. The CDR3 runs to 15 residues. Germline V lookup: CDR1 ENHRY, CDR2 SYGVKD. The trim removed 0 bases at V and 2 bases at J, leaving 3 bases unmatched. The CDR3 coding sequence is TGTGCCATCAGTGAGTCGGGACAGCGAAACTATGGCTACACCTTC. The encoded protein is CAISESGQRNYGYTF.

The gene calls are TRBV24-1 and TRBJ2-3; the D gene is possibly TRBD2 (5 bases). The CDR3 is 15 amino acids. CDR1 KGHDR and CDR2 SFDVKD come from the germline V gene. V was trimmed by 0 bases and J by 4 bases, leaving 10 bases between them. In DNA, the CDR3 is TGTGCCACCAGTGATTTGCGGGGATCGGCAGATACGCAGTATTTT. This codes for CATSDLRGSADTQYF.

This clonotype was detected ten times or more. CDR3 nucleotide sequence: TGTGCCATCAGTGAAGGGAATGAGCAGTTCTTC. Translated, it gives CAISEGNEQFF. This chain connects TRBV10-3 to TRBJ2-7; D unresolved. The last part of the DNA fits TRBJ2-1 better; the J call may be wrong. In germline, CDR1 is ENHRY, CDR2 SYGVKD. This CDR3 contains 11 residues.

The chain couples TRBV25-1 to TRBJ1-5; 10 bases fit TRBD1. Germline loops: CDR1 MGHDK, CDR2 SYGVNS. The CDR3 runs to 13 residues. CDR3 in DNA: TGTGCTCTGGACAGGGGGTATGATCAGCCCCAGCATTTT. Translating gives CALDRGYDQPQHF.

J is TRBJ2-7 and V is TRBV29-1; no firm D call. CDR1 is SQVTM and CDR2 is ANQGSEA in the germline V gene. This CDR3 has 16 amino acids. Trimming removed 4 bases at V and 1 base at J, with 20 bases between. The CDR3 DNA reads as TGCAGCGTTGTACCCCAAGACAACAGAGCTTCCTACGAGCAGTACTTC. Amino acid sequence: CSVVPQDNRASYEQYF.

The genes are TRBV24-1 and TRBJ1-5, with D hard to call. CDR1 is KGHDR and CDR2 is SFDVKD in the germline V gene. The CDR3 consists of 18 residues. The germline V and J ends were trimmed by 8 bases and 11 bases, with 33 bases remaining between them. CDR3 nucleotide sequence: TGTGCCACCACTTCCCGGACTAACGGGTTCCCCACCTGGGAGACCCAGCATTTT. Its protein product is CATTSRTNGFPTWETQHF.

With regard to this clonotype: Germline and junction disagree at one end, which may indicate a read error. In DNA, the CDR3 is TGTGCCAGTAAATCCGGGACAGGGTCTGGAAACACCATGTATTTT. Protein product: CASKSGTGSGNTMYF. The chain employs TRBV19 and TRBJ1-3, with 9 nucleotides matching TRBD1. The germline V gene has CDR1 LNHDA and CDR2 SQIVND (reference sequence). The length of the CDR3 is 15 residues.

The rearrangement links TRBV3-1 to TRBJ1-2; D gene ambiguous. Per germline, CDR1 LGHDT and CDR2 YNNKEL (reference sequence). V dropped 3 bases and J dropped 8 bases, with 13 bases sitting between them. The CDR3 consists of 13 residues. In DNA form, the CDR3 reads TGTGCCAGCAGCCACCGTAACGGATACGGCTACACCTTC. Protein: CASSHRNGYGYTF.

The chain joins TRBV7-2 to TRBJ2-2, with no clear D. Germline lookup yields CDR1 SGHTA and CDR2 FQGNSA. V lost 6 bases, J lost 1 base, and 6 bases lay in between. The CDR3 sequence is 13 residues long. The CDR3: CASRSGNTGELFF. The DNA for the CDR3 is TGTGCCAGCAGGTCCGGGAACACCGGGGAGCTGTTTTTT.

This clonotype was found a few times. CDR3 in DNA: TGTGCCAGCAGCGTAGTTGGGGCAGGATTGGCCACTGAAGCTTTCTTT. Amino acid sequence: CASSVVGAGLATEAFF. The chain links TRBV9 to TRBJ1-1, with D maybe TRBD1 (5 bases). The V and J ends lost 0 bases and 4 bases respectively, with 16 bases between them. CDR1 is SGDLS, CDR2 YYNGEE, per germline. The CDR3 sequence is 16 residues long.

The chain has TRBV29-1 and TRBJ1-1; 7 bases align to TRBD1. The germline V gene has CDR1 SQVTM and CDR2 ANQGSEA. With 1 base clipped from V and 5 bases from J, the junction kept 4 bases outside the gene matches. The CDR3 totals 13 residues. CDR3 bases: TGCAGCGTTGAAGTGGTCAGGGGGACTGAAGCTTTCTTT. Protein sequence: CSVEVVRGTEAFF.